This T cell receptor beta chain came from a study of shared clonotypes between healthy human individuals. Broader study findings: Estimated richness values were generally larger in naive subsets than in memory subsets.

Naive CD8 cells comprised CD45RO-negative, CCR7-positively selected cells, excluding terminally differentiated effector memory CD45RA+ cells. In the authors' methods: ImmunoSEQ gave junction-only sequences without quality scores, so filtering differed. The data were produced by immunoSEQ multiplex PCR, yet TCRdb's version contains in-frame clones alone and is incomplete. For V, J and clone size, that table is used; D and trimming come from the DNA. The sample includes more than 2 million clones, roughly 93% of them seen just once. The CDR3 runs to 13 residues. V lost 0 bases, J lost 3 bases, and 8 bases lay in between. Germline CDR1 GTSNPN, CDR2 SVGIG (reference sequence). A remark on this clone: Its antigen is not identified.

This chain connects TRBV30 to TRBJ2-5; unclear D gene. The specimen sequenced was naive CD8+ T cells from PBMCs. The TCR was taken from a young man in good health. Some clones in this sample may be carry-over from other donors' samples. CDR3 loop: CAWSVLGEETQYF. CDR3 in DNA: TGTGCCTGGAGTGTACTTGGGGAAGAGACCCAGTACTTC.